The T cell receptor (beta chain) under discussion was sequenced for a study of CD8+CD57+ T cells in acquired aplastic anemia. Whole-study findings and limits: Patients versus controls showed no significant CD8+ Simpson's diversity difference.

As to this clonotype: What it binds is not known. A much larger clone differs by one base, so this may be a read error.

The V segment lost 3 bases and the J segment 1 base; nucleotides outside the gene matches: 4. Germline V CDR1 and CDR2: MNHNS, SASEGT. The CDR3 runs to 16 residues. Individuals selected for sequencing had exhibited CD8+CD57+ cell expansion on flow cytometry. Profiling that covered TCR beta VDJ and CDR3 relied on genomic DNA as its template. TCRdb recomputed calls from the reads with MiXCR, one row per CDR3 protein. The data contain about 160,000 distinct CDR3 sequences, around 50% of them singletons. The rearrangement links TRBV6-1 to TRBJ2-3, with TRBD1 matching 10 bases. The sequenced material came from sorted CD4+, CD8+, or CD8+CD57+ T cells (not recorded which) from PBMCs. The clonotype originates from a human donor with aplastic anemia. In DNA, the CDR3 is TGTGCCAGCAGTGATGGGACAGGGGCTCGCACAGATACGCAGTATTTT. As protein: CASSDGTGARTDTQYF.